This TCR beta chain is drawn from a study of identical twins. Study results and limitations: Weaker excess twin sharing was seen among beta out-of-frame sequences.

This clonotype was seen more than once but under ten times. Its antigen remains unknown. Germline V gene data show CDR1 as MNHEY and CDR2 as SMNVEV (reference sequence). This CDR3 is built from 16 residues. With V trimmed by 6 bases and J by 7 bases, 11 bases remained unmatched. A universal primer binding site was introduced by template switching. The final cDNA contained unique molecular identifiers. TCRdb reprocessed the 5' RACE reads with MiXCR, giving one entry per CDR3 protein. The sample holds 700,000 or so distinct CDR3 sequences; more than 6.5% are singletons and the top ten take around 0.98%. The same data also went into a second study, on yellow fever vaccine responses in identical twins.

Sequences were obtained from PBMCs. The J gene is TRBJ2-1, the V gene TRBV27; 11 positions agree with TRBD2. This clonotype originated in a woman between 18 and 29 years old in good health. CDR3 nucleotide sequence: TGTGCCAGCAGCTTCATTCTTAGCGGGGGGGCGAATGAGCAGTTCTTC. It encodes CASSFILSGGANEQFF.